This T cell receptor (beta chain) was identified during a study of OX40 agonist ivuxolimab in advanced cancers. The CDR3 is made up of 14 amino acids. Germline loops: CDR1 SEHNR, CDR2 FQNEAQ (reference sequence). Losses at the gene ends were 4 bases for V and 8 bases for J; bases not matched to a gene: 7. The repertoire was sequenced with immunoSEQ multiplex PCR; TCRdb's copy has only in-frame clones and lacks some. The table records 25,000 to 40,000 clones, 81% of them present only once. The chain couples TRBV7-9 to TRBJ2-1, with 8 bases fitting TRBD2. The source of this sequence is an adult with an advanced solid tumor such as melanoma, head and neck, liver or kidney cancer. The sample here was CD4+ or CD8+ T cells sorted from blood, taken in a trial of the OX40 agonist ivuxolimab. The CDR3 nucleotides are TGTGCCAGCAGCTCATCGGGAGGGTACGATGAGCAGTTCTTC. Residues: CASSSSGGYDEQFF.